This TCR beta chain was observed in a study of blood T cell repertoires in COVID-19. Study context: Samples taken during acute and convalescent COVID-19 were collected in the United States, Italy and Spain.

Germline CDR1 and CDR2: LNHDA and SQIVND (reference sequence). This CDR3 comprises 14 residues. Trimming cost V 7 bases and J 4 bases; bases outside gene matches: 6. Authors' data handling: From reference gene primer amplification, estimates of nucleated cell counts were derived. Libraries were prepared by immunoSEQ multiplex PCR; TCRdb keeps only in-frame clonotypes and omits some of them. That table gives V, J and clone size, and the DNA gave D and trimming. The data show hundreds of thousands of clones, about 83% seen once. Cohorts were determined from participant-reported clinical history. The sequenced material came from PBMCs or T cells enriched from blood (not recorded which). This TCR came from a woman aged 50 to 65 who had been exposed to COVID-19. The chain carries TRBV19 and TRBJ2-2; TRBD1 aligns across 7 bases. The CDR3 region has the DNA TGTGCCAGTACCCCTAGGGGGCTCACCGGGGAGCTGTTTTTT. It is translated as CASTPRGLTGELFF.